Given below is one TCR beta chain in context. Its antigen is unknown. There are no base qualities to consult, and no much larger clone falls within one base. TCR CDR3 regions were amplified from genomic DNA by multiplex PCR using the deep immunoSEQ assay. Extracted genomic DNA from each cell subset was distributed evenly across all wells of several immunoSEQ 96-well plates, and each plate was treated as a replicate. For sorted subsets, each replicate PCR was loaded with roughly 190 ng genomic DNA, equivalent to 30,000 or so T cell genomes. Purified libraries were measured with a Qubit 3.0 fluorometer, size-checked on a Bioanalyzer 2100, and measured again with the KAPA Library Quantification kit. Every immunoSEQ 96-well plate was sequenced on a separate single-read 150-cycle Illumina NextSeq 550 flow cell. The study's processing was this. Because only junctional sequences without quality scores were contained in the immunoSEQ output, filtering matching that applied to full-length reads could not be performed. Sequences were annotated with PyIR, a Python wrapper for IgBLAST v1.9, using IMGT germline references to assign V/J genes and CDR3. Any read was removed if the V/J assignment was weak (E-value above 1e-6), the CDR3 was missing, or the read contained stop codons, out-of-frame junctions, or ambiguous translated residues. V3J clonotypes were defined by identical inferred V gene, J gene, and CDR3 amino acid sequence. To compute the percentage overlap between repertoires, the number of shared unique clonotypes was divided by the size of the smaller repertoire. Richness of each repertoire was evaluated using RTK rarefaction, the Chao1 estimator, and Recon v2.1 estimates of unobserved clonotypes. For all TCRbeta clonotypes obtained by the gDNA method from a few donors, generation probabilities were computed with OLGA. Sourced from immuneACCESS, this table was stored by TCRdb with only in-frame sequences that have V and J called. A share of the clones is absent; for the studies checked, an unresolved V gene accounts for under half, and the remainder has no known explanation. That table supplies the V and J calls and clone size; D and trimming were determined from the DNA. This sample comprises around 1.6 million clones, 95% to 99% of them detected only once. The ten largest clones represent roughly 0.45% of the sample.

This sample stems from a study of shared clonotypes between healthy human individuals (dated by TCRdb to about 2020). General notes on the study: Three men and two women, aged 18 to 49 years, made up the cohort. Per donor, three plates each were used for CD4 naive and CD4 memory, two for CD8 naive, and one for CD8 memory. The study deeply sequenced blood TCR repertoires of several healthy adults to estimate repertoire size and the extent of clonotype sharing between individuals. To increase sequencing depth and limit assay-specific biases, different laboratories used diverse techniques to prepare libraries and sequence TCR repertoires. Each donor's leukapheresis produced roughly between roughly 0.9 and 9 billion PBMCs.

The donors were healthy, HIV-negative adults with no recently reported acute infections or vaccinations. All donors were Caucasian adults living in Nashville, Tennessee, USA. CD4+ T cells were enriched by magnetic negative selection; naive cells were then positively selected on CD45RA, and the negative fraction formed the memory subset. Blood was collected by leukapheresis, and PBMCs were isolated by Ficoll-Histopaque density gradient centrifugation and then cryopreserved in liquid nitrogen vapor phase. Analytical flow cytometry was used to check the purity and quantity of every magnetically sorted T cell population. Each sorted fraction had its genomic DNA isolated and then quantified by UV absorbance on a Nanodrop 2000c. The investigation overall reported the following: Higher generation probabilities were observed for clonotypes shared by all four sorted-subset donors than for non-shared clonotypes. Approximately 5% of naive CD4, 3.5% of naive CD8, approximately 2% of memory CD4, and about 0.4% of memory CD8 clonotypes were shared across a handful of donors. Because the study included only a small number of donors, the genetic and exposure-history diversity represented was limited. Pairwise subsampling led to the expectation that sequencing depth would affect the degree of clonotype sharing among donors. Naive subsets generally had larger estimated clonotype richness than memory subsets did. Only blood was sampled, and tissue TCR repertoires likely differ from those in blood. Incomplete sequencing was indicated by rarefaction of sorted-subset datasets, despite the large sequencing depth.

From the cysteine up to the phenylalanine, the CDR3 has a length of 13 residues. The read is trimmed to its CDR3 DNA, 39 bases read in frame from base 1. The germline V gene encodes CDR1 SGHVS and CDR2 FQNEAQ. V ends up 5 bases short and J 6 bases short, with an unmatched junction base count of 7. Source material: naive CD4+ T cells sorted from blood. The cell subset or site tag for this specimen amounts to: CD45RA+ positively selected. The source of this sequence is a man under 40 in good health. The chain links TRBV7-8 with TRBJ2-7, and 7 junction bases match TRBD1. The sequence in DNA is TGTGCCAGCAGCCGACAGGGATTGCGCGAGCAGTACTTC. Translated, it reads CASSRQGLREQYF.